The sequence of this TCR beta chain was determined in a study of cytomegalovirus exposure and HLA in healthy donors. Of note for this clone: The antigen remains undetermined.

The study, taken as a whole, reports: According to an earlier analysis, most TCR beta V segments yielded productive rearrangements about 87% or about 30% of the time. A later analysis found that most CMV-associated TCR beta chains appeared HLA-restricted. The study found most TCR sequences rare, yet found some public TCRs in many donors.

The PCR made use of 60 Vbeta and 13 Jbeta primers. The method was immunoSEQ multiplex PCR; TCRdb's version includes in-frame clones alone and lacks a portion of them. The data contain 170,000 or so clones, around 78% of them seen just once; the ten biggest clones take up less than 15%. This sequence was found in a woman aged 45-60 years in good health and CMV-seropositive. The sample was PBMCs.

The CDR3 is CASSFNRGGYTF. In DNA, the CDR3 is TGTGCCAGCAGCTTTAATAGGGGGGGCTACACCTTC. V usage is TRBV7-9 and J usage is TRBJ1-2; possibly TRBD1 for D (6 bases). From germline, CDR1 is SEHNR and CDR2 FQNEAQ (reference sequence). V was clipped by 3 bases and J by 8 bases, with 10 bases between them. The CDR3 contains 12 residues.